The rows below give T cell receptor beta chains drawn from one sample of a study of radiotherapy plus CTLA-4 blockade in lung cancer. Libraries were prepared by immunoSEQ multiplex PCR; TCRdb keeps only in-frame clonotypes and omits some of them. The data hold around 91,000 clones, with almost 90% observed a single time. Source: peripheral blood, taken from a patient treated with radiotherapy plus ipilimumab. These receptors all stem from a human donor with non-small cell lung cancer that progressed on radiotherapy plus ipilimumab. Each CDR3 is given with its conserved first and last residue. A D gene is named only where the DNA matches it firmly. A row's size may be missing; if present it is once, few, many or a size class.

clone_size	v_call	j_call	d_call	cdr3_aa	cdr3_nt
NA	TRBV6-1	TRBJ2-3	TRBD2	CASRLAGGFGDTQYF	TGTGCCAGCAGACTAGCGGGAGGGTTTGGAGATACGCAGTATTTT
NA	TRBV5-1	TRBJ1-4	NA	CASSLEITGFLGEKLFF	TGCGCCAGCAGCTTGGAGATAACAGGGTTTTTAGGAGAAAAACTGTTTTTT
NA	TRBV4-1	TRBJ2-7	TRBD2	CASSIGTSGYEQYF	TGCGCCAGCAGCATAGGGACTAGCGGCTACGAGCAGTACTTC
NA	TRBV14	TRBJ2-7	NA	CASSQVTRRGEQYF	TGTGCCAGCAGCCAAGTAACACGGAGGGGCGAGCAGTACTTC
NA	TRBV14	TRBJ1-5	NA	CASSAGAEQPQHF	TGTGCCAGCAGCGCAGGGGCCGAGCAGCCCCAGCATTTT
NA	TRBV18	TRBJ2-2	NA	CASSPGGTGELFF	TGTGCCAGCTCACCGGGGGGCACCGGGGAGCTGTTTTTT
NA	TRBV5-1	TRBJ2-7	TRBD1	CASSLGPTQGTGALNEQYF	TGCGCCAGCAGCTTGGGCCCTACTCAAGGGACAGGGGCCCTCAACGAGCAGTACTTC
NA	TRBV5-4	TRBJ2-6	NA	CASGISGANVLTF	TGTGCCAGCGGAATCTCTGGGGCCAACGTCCTGACTTTC
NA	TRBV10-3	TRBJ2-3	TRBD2	CAISGAGTSVTTDTQYF	TGTGCCATCAGTGGGGCCGGGACTAGCGTAACCACAGATACGCAGTATTTT
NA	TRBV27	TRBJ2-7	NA	CASSLFGETYEQYF	TGTGCCAGCAGTTTATTTGGAGAAACCTACGAGCAGTACTTC
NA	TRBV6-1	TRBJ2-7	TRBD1	CASSTRDRGHEQYF	TGTGCCAGCAGCACCCGGGACAGGGGGCACGAGCAGTACTTC
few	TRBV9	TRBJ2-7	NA	CASSAEPYLEQYF	TGTGCCAGCAGCGCGGAACCCTACTTAGAGCAGTACTTC
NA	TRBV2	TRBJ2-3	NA	CASSGGDVSTDTQYF	TGTGCCAGCAGTGGGGGGGACGTTAGCACAGATACGCAGTATTTT
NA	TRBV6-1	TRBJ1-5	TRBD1	CASRDRVPSNQPQHF	TGTGCCAGCCGGGACAGGGTTCCCAGCAATCAGCCCCAGCATTTT
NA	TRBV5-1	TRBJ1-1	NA	CASSFGRNTEAFF	TGCGCCAGCAGCTTCGGGCGGAACACTGAAGCTTTCTTT
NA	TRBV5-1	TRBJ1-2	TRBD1	CASSSDRGSGYTF	TGCGCCAGCAGTAGCGACAGGGGGTCTGGCTACACCTTC
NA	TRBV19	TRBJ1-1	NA	CASSIGGGTEAFF	TGTGCCAGTAGTATTGGGGGGGGGACTGAAGCTTTCTTT
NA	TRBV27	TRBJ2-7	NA	CASSPEFIAYEQYF	TGTGCCAGCAGTCCCGAATTCATTGCCTACGAGCAGTACTTC
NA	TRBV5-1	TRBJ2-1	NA	CASSLGQTYNEQFF	TGCGCCAGCAGCCTCGGACAGACATACAATGAGCAGTTCTTC
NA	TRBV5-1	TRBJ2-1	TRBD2	CASSFETSGANNEQFF	TGCGCCAGCAGCTTCGAGACTAGCGGGGCCAACAATGAGCAGTTCTTC
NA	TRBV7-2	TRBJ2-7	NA	CASSIDPGFGSEQYF	TGTGCCAGCAGCATCGATCCGGGGTTTGGGAGCGAGCAGTACTTC
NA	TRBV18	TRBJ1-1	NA	CASSQEMNTEAFF	TGTGCCAGCTCACAGGAGATGAACACTGAAGCTTTCTTT
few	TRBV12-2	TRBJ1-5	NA	CASRSSRDLNQPQHF	TGTGCAAGTCGCTCAAGTCGGGACCTCAATCAGCCCCAGCATTTT
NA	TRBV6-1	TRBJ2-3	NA	CASSEAFAWGTDTQYF	TGTGCCAGCAGTGAAGCGTTCGCTTGGGGCACAGATACGCAGTATTTT
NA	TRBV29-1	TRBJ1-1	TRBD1	CSAWTGQDTEAFF	TGCAGCGCATGGACAGGGCAAGACACTGAAGCTTTCTTT
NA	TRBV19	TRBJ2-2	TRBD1	CASSSPQGAPGELFF	TGTGCCAGTAGTAGCCCCCAGGGGGCTCCCGGGGAGCTGTTTTTT
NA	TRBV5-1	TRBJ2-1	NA	CASSLGSPAGVNEQFF	TGCGCCAGCAGCTTGGGGTCTCCGGCAGGGGTCAATGAGCAGTTCTTC
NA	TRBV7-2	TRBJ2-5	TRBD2	CASSLASTSGSETQYF	TGTGCCAGCAGCTTAGCTTCGACTAGCGGGAGTGAGACCCAGTACTTC
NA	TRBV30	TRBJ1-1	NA	CAWSGTHGGGAFF	TGTGCCTGGAGTGGGACCCACGGGGGGGGAGCTTTCTTT
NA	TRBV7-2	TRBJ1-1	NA	CASSLAAGQRTEAFF	TGTGCCAGCAGCTTAGCAGCAGGACAGAGGACTGAAGCTTTCTTT
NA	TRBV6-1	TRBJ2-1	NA	CASTGNNEQFF	TGTGCCAGCACTGGGAACAATGAGCAGTTCTTC
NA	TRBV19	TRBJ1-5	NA	CASSMGGGAYNQPQHF	TGTGCCAGTAGTATGGGAGGGGGGGCCTACAATCAGCCCCAGCATTTT
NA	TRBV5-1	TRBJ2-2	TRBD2	CASSGLAGNTGELFF	TGCGCCAGCAGCGGGCTAGCGGGGAACACCGGGGAGCTGTTTTTT
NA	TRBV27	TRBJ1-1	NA	CASSYSMYKNPMNTEAFF	TGTGCCAGCAGTTATAGTATGTATAAAAACCCAATGAACACTGAAGCTTTCTTT
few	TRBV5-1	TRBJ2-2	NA	CASRIGLSNTGELFF	TGCGCCAGTCGGATTGGACTGTCGAACACCGGGGAGCTGTTTTTT
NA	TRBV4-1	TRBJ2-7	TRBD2	CASSQGLAGAYEQYF	TGCGCCAGCAGCCAAGGACTAGCGGGGGCCTACGAGCAGTACTTC
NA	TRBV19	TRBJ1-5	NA	CASSIGDQNSNQPQHF	TGTGCCAGTAGTATAGGGGACCAAAATAGCAATCAGCCCCAGCATTTT
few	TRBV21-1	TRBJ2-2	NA	CASSCAPTNTGELFF	TGTGCCAGCAGCTGCGCCCCAACGAACACCGGGGAGCTGTTTTTT
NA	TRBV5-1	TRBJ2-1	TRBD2	CASSPRAGVSNEQFF	TGCGCCAGCAGCCCTAGAGCGGGAGTAAGCAATGAGCAGTTCTTC
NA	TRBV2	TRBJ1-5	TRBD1	CASSLDREQPQHF	TGTGCCAGCAGCTTGGACAGGGAACAGCCCCAGCATTTT
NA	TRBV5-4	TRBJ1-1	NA	CASSLEQARMNTEAFF	TGTGCCAGCAGCTTGGAACAGGCGAGGATGAACACTGAAGCTTTCTTT
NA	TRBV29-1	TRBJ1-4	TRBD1	CSAVQGSTEKLFF	TGCAGCGCCGTACAGGGGTCGACTGAAAAACTGTTTTTT
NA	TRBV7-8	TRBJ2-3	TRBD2	CASSLASGSSTDTQYF	TGTGCCAGCAGCTTAGCTAGCGGGAGCAGCACAGATACGCAGTATTTT
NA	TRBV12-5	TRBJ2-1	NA	CASGLRENSGNEQFF	TGTGCTAGTGGTTTAAGGGAGAATTCGGGCAATGAGCAGTTCTTC
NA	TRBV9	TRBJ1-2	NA	CASSSPDRDAYGYTF	TGTGCCAGCAGCAGCCCGGACCGGGACGCCTATGGCTACACCTTC
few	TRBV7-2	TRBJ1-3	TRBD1	CASSLEGQGAFGNTIYF	TGTGCCAGCAGCTTAGAGGGACAGGGGGCATTTGGAAACACCATATATTTT
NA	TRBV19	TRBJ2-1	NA	CASSGGRDPRSYNEQFF	TGTGCCAGTAGTGGCGGGCGTGATCCGCGCTCCTACAATGAGCAGTTCTTC
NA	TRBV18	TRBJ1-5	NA	CASSPGDPDQPQHF	TGTGCCAGCTCACCGGGAGATCCCGATCAGCCCCAGCATTTT
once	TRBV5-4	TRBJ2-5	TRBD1	CASSAGGPMRGETQYF	TGTGCCAGCAGCGCAGGGGGCCCGATGAGGGGGGAGACCCAGTACTTC
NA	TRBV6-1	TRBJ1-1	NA	CASSGQGGGTEAFF	TGTGCCAGCAGTGGGCAGGGCGGAGGCACTGAAGCTTTCTTT
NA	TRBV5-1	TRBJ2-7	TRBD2	CASSQNGLGSVWQYF	TGCGCCAGCAGCCAAAATGGACTAGGAAGTGTCTGGCAGTACTTC
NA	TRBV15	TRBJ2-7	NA	CATSRDRATGTEQYF	TGTGCCACCAGCAGAGATCGAGCGACGGGCACCGAGCAGTACTTC
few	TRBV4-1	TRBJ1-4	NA	CASSQEGMRNEKLFF	TGCGCCAGCAGCCAAGAAGGAATGAGAAATGAAAAACTGTTTTTT
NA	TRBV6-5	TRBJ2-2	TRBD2	CASSYSLASGLGELFF	TGTGCCAGCAGTTACTCTTTGGCTAGCGGGCTCGGGGAGCTGTTTTTT
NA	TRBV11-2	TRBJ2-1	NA	CASSVGTLREQFF	TGTGCCAGCAGCGTTGGGACCCTGAGGGAGCAGTTCTTC
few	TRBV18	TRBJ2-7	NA	CASSPISYEQYF	TGTGCCAGCTCACCGATCTCCTACGAGCAGTACTTC
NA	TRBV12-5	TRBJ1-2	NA	CASALGRSWNYGYTF	TGTGCTAGCGCTTTGGGGAGGAGTTGGAACTATGGCTACACCTTC
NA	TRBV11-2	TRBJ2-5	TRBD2	CASSTTGLAGTETQYF	TGTGCCAGCAGCACGACGGGACTAGCGGGAACAGAGACCCAGTACTTC
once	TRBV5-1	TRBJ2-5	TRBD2	CASSRWTTSGVGETQYF	TGCGCCAGCAGCCGCTGGACGACTAGCGGGGTCGGTGAGACCCAGTACTTC